This T cell receptor (beta chain) comes out of a study of EBV T-cell therapy then PD-1 blockade in nasopharyngeal carcinoma. Germline CDR1 and CDR2: PRHDT and FYEKMQ (reference sequence). J gave up 4 bases and V 5 bases, and 4 bases lay outside the gene matches. The CDR3 is made up of 13 amino acids. Measured with immunoSEQ multiplex PCR; TCRdb has only the in-frame clones, and not every one. The sample carries about 23,000 clones, 84% recorded once. About this clone: Antigen unknown.

The sample's treatment: AdE1-LMPpoly-expanded autologous EBV-specific T-cell therapy followed by anti-PD-1 nivolumab. The TCR originated in a middle-aged man with nasopharyngeal carcinoma. The chain recombines TRBV13 with TRBJ1-2; 7 nucleotides line up with TRBD1. Sample: CD8+ T cells from blood, taken at approximately day 60 from a patient whose treatment included autologous EBV-specific T cells and nivolumab. The chain's CDR3 is CASSPGQLYGYTF. The CDR3 DNA sequence: TGTGCCAGCAGCCCGGGACAGCTCTATGGCTACACCTTC.